This T cell receptor beta chain is drawn from a study of T cells in women clearing cervical HPV infection. Clones were read by immunoSEQ multiplex PCR, and TCRdb kept only the in-frame ones, dropping some. The ten most abundant clones cover around 24% of a sample with 20,000 to 25,000 clones. Study-wide results and limits: TRBV6-7 abundance was lower in cases than controls (roughly 0.12% versus 0.15%). Unknown T-cell numbers per sample may underlie the richness differences.

For this clone: Its antigen is as yet unknown. Coverage ceases 3 residues before the CDR3 finishes, and the germline J gene fills in the end.

CDR1 and CDR2 (germline): SGHVS, FNYEAQ. This CDR3 has 13 amino acids. The germline V and J ends were trimmed by 1 base and 5 bases, with 9 bases remaining between them. The TCR was taken from a woman aged 18-69 years with a cervical HPV16 infection that either progressed to CIN3+ or cleared (not recorded which). The chain is built from TRBV7-6 and TRBJ2-7; D remains ambiguous. The sample was blood buffy coat. The CDR3 sequence is CASSLVVQNEQYF. The DNA read from the CDR3 is TGTGCCAGCAGCTTAGTGGTCCAGAACGAG.